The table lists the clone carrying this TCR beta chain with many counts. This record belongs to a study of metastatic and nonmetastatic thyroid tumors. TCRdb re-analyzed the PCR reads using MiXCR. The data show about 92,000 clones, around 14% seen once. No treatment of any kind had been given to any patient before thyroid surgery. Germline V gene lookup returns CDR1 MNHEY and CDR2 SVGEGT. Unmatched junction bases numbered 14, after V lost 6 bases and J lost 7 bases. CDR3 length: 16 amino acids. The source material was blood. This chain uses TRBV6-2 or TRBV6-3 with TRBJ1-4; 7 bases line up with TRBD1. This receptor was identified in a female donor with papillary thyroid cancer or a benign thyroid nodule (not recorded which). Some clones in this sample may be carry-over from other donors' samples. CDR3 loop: CASSLSRQGAGEKLFF. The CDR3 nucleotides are TGTGCCAGCAGCCTGTCACGACAGGGAGCCGGTGAAAAACTGTTTTTT.